The sequence of this T cell receptor (beta chain) was determined in a study of T cells in localized non-small cell lung cancer. General study results and limits: Uninvolved adjacent lung showed higher T cell clonality than tumor.

Method: immunoSEQ multiplex PCR; TCRdb's copy keeps in-frame clones and lacks some. This sample has 70,000 to 80,000 clones, with around 90% found just once. V was trimmed by 4 bases and J by 4 bases, leaving 11 bases between them. The CDR3 is 14 amino acids. Germline assignment: CDR1 MNHNS and CDR2 SASEGT. Concerning this clone: What it binds is not known.

V gene TRBV6-1 combines with J gene TRBJ1-5; perhaps TRBD1 as D (5 bases). Sequencing used peripheral blood, obtained before any cancer treatment. This TCR derives from a woman aged 35 to 70 with stage I squamous cell lung carcinoma. In nucleotides, the CDR3 is TGTGCCAGCAGTGCGCACAGGTTGAATCAGCCCCAGCATTTT. It specifies CASSAHRLNQPQHF.